This TCR beta chain stems from a study of STAT3 mutations in large granular lymphocyte leukemia. Study-wide results and limits: Some patients had persisting codominant clonotypes that could mask small clones. Treatment regimens differed across patients between samplings. Every T-cell large granular lymphocyte leukemia patient had at least one immunodominant TCR beta clonotype.

The CDR3 consists of 13 residues. Germline V lookup: CDR1 SGHAT, CDR2 FQNNGV. Trimming removed 3 bases from V and 7 bases from J, with 13 bases in between. The assay was immunoSEQ multiplex PCR, and TCRdb's table has in-frame clones only and misses some. The repertoire holds 9,500 to 15,000 clones, with more than 75% as singletons. A word on this clone: Antigen specificity is unknown.

The chain combines TRBV11-2 with TRBJ2-7; no firm D call. Sequencing was performed on peripheral blood mononuclear cells. This clonotype was sampled from a man in his 60s with T-cell large granular lymphocyte leukemia. Some clones in this sample may be carry-over from other donors' samples. The CDR3 DNA sequence: TGTGCCAGCAGCTTGGGGTCGCACGGAGAGCAGTACTTC. Protein sequence: CASSLGSHGEQYF. The full variable domain, in which reference TRBV11-2 and TRBJ2-7 provide the parts outside the CDR3, is EAGVAQSPRYKIIEKRQSVAFWCNPISGHATLYWYQQILGQGPKLLIQFQNNGVVDDSQLPKDRFSAERLKGVDSTLKIQPAKLEDSAVYLCASSLGSHGEQYFGPGTRLTVT.